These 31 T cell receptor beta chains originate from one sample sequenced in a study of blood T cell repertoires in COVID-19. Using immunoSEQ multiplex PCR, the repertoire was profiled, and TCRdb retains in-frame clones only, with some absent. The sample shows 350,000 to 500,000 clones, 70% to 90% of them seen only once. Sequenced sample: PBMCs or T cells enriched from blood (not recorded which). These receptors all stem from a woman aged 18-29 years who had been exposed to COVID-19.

Here the CDR3 reads CASSPRGLAGSYEQYF. DNA of the CDR3: TGTGCCAGCAGTCCCCGAGGACTAGCGGGTTCCTACGAGCAGTACTTC. V gene TRBV28 combines with J gene TRBJ2-7; 11 bases fit TRBD2. V dropped 5 bases and J dropped 1; count of bases not matched to a gene: 7. The CDR3 is made up of 16 amino acids. CDR1 and CDR2 (germline): MDHEN, SYDVKM.

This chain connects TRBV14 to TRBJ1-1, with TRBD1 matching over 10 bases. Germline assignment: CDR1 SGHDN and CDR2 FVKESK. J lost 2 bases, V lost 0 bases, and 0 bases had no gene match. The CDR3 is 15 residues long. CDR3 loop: CASSQETGGNTEAFF. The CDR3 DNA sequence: TGTGCCAGCAGCCAAGAGACAGGGGGCAACACTGAAGCTTTCTTT.

In nucleotides, the CDR3 is TGTGCCAGCAGCCAAGATCGGGAAGGAGAGTCCTATGGCTACACCTTC. It translates to CASSQDREGESYGYTF. The chain combines TRBV3-1 (or the pseudogene TRBV3-2) with TRBJ1-2; D gene unclear. CDR3 length: 16 amino acids. Trimming took 0 bases from V and 4 from J, leaving 15 bases between them. Per germline, CDR1 LGHDT and CDR2 YNNKEL (reference sequence).

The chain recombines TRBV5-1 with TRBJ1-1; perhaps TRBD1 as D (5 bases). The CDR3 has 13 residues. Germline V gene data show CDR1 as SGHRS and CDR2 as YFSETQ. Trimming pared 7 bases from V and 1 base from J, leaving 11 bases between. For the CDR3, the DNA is TGCGCCAGCGCGGACAACTCGAACACTGAAGCTTTCTTT. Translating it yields CASADNSNTEAFF.

DNA for the CDR3: TGTGCCAGCAGCTTGGACGCTAGCGGAACCAGCGGGGAGCTGTTTTTT. This codes for CASSLDASGTSGELFF. The chain carries TRBV5-5 and TRBJ2-2; the match to TRBD2 covers 7 bases. V was clipped by 0 bases and J by 7 bases; unmatched bases: 9. This CDR3 contains 16 residues. Germline V lookup: CDR1 SGHKS, CDR2 YYEKEE (reference sequence).

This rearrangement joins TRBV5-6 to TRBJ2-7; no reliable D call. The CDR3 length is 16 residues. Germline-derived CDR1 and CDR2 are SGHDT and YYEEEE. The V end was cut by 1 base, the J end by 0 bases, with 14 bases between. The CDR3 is CASSLSPSTISYEQYF. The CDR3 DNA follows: TGTGCCAGCAGCTTGTCACCCAGTACGATCTCCTACGAGCAGTACTTC.

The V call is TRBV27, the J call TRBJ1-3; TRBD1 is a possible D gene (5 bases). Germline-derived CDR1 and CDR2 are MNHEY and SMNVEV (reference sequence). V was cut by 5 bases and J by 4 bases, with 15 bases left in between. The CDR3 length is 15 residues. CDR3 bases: TGTGCCAGCAGTCTCAGGGCTGCTCCGGGAAACACCATATATTTT. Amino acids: CASSLRAAPGNTIYF.

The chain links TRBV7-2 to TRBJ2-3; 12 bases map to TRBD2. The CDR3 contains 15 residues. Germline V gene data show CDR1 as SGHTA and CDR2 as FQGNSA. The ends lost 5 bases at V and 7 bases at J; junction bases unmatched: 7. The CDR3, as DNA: TGTGCCAGCAGCACCGGGACTAGCGGGCCTAATACGCAGTATTTT. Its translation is CASSTGTSGPNTQYF.

CDR3 in amino acids: CAISWTSGSSTDTQYF. CDR3 nucleotides: TGTGCCATCAGCTGGACTAGCGGGAGTTCGACAGATACGCAGTATTTT. The chain employs TRBV10-3 and TRBJ2-3; 13 nucleotides align to TRBD2. Trimming took 6 bases from V and 3 from J; bases not matched to a gene: 6. The length of the CDR3 is 16 residues. Germline-derived CDR1 and CDR2 are ENHRY and SYGVKD.

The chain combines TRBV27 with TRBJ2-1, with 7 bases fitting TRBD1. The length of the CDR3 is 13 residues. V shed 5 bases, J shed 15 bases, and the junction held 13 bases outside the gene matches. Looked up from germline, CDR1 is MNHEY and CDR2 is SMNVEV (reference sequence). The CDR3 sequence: CASSPRDSLRGFF. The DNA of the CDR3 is TGTGCCAGCAGTCCCCGGGACAGCCTCCGGGGGTTCTTC.

The CDR3 region is CAIPGGGRGLAGEGRWEQYF. In DNA form, the CDR3 reads TGTGCCATCCCCGGTGGGGGACGTGGACTAGCGGGAGAGGGGAGGTGGGAGCAGTACTTC. The rearrangement joins TRBV10-3 to TRBJ2-7; 13 bases are shared with TRBD2. The CDR3 sequence is 20 residues long. V gave up 8 bases and J gave up 7 bases; unmatched junction bases: 26. CDR1 and CDR2 from the germline V gene are ENHRY and SYGVKD.

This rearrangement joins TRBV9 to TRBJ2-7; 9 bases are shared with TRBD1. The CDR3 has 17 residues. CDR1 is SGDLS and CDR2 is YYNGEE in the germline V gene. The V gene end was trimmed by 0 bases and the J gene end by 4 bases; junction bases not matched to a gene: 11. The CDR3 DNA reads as TGTGCCAGCAGCGTAGGGAGTGGGGGGACAGGGCTGTACGAGCAGTACTTC. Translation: CASSVGSGGTGLYEQYF.

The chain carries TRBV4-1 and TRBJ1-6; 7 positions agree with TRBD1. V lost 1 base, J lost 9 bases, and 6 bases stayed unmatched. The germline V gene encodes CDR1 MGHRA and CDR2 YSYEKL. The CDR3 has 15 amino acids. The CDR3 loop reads CASSQVQGEFSPLHF. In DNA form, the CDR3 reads TGCGCCAGCAGCCAAGTCCAGGGGGAGTTTTCACCCCTCCACTTT.

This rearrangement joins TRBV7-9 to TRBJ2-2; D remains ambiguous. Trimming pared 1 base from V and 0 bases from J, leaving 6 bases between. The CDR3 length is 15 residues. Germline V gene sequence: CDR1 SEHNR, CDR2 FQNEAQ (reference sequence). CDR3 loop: CASSLGAPNTGELFF. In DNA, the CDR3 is TGTGCCAGCAGCTTAGGGGCCCCGAACACCGGGGAGCTGTTTTTT.

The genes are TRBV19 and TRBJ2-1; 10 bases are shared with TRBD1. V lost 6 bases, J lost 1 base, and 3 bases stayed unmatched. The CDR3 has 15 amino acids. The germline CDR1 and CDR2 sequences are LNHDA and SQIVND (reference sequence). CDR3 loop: CASSPGQGSYNEQFF. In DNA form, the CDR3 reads TGTGCCAGTAGCCCGGGACAGGGGTCCTACAATGAGCAGTTCTTC.

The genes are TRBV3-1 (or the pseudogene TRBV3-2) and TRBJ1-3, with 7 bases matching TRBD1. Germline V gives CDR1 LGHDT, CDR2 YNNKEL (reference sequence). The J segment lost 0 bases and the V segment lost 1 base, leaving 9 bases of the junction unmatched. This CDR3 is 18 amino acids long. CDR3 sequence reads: CASSQAIRGRSSGNTIYF. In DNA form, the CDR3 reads TGTGCCAGCAGCCAAGCGATTAGGGGGCGAAGCTCTGGAAACACCATATATTTT.

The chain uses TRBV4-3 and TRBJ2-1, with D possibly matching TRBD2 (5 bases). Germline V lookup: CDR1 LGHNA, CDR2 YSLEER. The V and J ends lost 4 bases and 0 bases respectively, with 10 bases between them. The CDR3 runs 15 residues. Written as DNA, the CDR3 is TGCGCCAGCAGCCGGAGCGGCAGCTCCTACAATGAGCAGTTCTTC. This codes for CASSRSGSSYNEQFF.

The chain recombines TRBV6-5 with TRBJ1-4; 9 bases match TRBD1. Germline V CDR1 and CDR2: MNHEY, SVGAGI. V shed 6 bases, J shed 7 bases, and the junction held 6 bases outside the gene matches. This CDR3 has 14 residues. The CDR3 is CASSRNRGREKLFF. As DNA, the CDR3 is TGTGCCAGCAGCCGAAACAGGGGGCGTGAAAAACTGTTTTTT.

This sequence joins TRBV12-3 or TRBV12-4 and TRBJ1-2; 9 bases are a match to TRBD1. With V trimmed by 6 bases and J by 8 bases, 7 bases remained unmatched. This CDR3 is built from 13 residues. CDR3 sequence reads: CASSGGQGQGYTF. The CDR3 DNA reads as TGTGCCAGCAGCGGCGGACAGGGGCAAGGCTACACCTTC.

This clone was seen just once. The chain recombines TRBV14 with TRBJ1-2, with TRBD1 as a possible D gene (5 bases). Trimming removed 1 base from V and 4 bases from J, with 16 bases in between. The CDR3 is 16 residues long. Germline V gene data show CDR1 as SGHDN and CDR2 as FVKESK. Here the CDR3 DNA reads TGTGCCAGCAGCCAAGCTGGGGGACTTCCGATCTATGGCTACACCTTC. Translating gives CASSQAGGLPIYGYTF.

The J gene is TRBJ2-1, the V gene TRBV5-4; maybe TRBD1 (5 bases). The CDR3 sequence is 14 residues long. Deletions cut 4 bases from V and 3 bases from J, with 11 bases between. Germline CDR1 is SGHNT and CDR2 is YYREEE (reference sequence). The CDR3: CASSEDSYYNEQFF. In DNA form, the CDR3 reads TGTGCCAGCAGCGAAGACAGCTACTACAATGAGCAGTTCTTC.

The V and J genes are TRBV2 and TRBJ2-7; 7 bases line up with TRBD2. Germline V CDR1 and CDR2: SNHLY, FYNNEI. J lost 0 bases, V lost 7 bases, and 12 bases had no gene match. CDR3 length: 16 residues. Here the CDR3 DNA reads TGTGCCAGCAAAGGTAATAGCGGGCAAGACTCCTACGAGCAGTACTTC. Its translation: CASKGNSGQDSYEQYF.

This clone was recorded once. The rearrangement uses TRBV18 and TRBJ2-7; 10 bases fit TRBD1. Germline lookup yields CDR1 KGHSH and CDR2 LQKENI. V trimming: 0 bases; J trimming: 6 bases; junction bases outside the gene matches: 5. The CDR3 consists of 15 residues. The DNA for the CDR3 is TGTGCCAGCTCACCACCGAGGGACAGGGGTAGCGAGCAGTACTTC. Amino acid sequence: CASSPPRDRGSEQYF.

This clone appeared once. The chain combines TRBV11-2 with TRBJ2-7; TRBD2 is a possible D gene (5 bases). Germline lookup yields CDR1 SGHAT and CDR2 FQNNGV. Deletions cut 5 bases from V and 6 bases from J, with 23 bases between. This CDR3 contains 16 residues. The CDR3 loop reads CASSPHSGSLLGEQYF. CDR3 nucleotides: TGTGCCAGCAGCCCCCACAGCGGATCCCTCCTGGGCGAGCAGTACTTC.

The CDR3 DNA reads as TGTGCCAGCAGTTGGGGAGGGATTCAAGAGACCCAGTACTTC. Residues: CASSWGGIQETQYF. This chain connects TRBV27 to TRBJ2-5; 7 positions match TRBD2. This CDR3 has 14 residues. CDR1 and CDR2 (germline): MNHEY, SMNVEV (reference sequence). The V gene end was trimmed by 4 bases and the J gene end by 2 bases; junction bases not matched to a gene: 4.

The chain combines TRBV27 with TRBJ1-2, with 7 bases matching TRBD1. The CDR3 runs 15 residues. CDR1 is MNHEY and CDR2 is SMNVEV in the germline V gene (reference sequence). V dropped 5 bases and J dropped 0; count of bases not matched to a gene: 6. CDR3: CASSPTGLSNYGYTF. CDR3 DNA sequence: TGTGCCAGCAGTCCGACAGGGCTTTCTAACTATGGCTACACCTTC.

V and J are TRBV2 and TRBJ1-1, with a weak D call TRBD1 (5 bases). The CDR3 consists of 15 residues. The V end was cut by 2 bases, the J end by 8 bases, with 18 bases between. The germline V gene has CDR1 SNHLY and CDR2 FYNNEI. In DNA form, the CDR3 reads TGTGCCAGCAGTGAAACGACAGTCTTGAAAAACGAAGCTTTCTTT. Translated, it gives CASSETTVLKNEAFF.

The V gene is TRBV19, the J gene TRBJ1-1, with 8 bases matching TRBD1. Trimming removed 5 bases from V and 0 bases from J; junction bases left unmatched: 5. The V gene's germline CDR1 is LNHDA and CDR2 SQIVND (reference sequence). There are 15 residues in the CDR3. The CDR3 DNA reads TGTGCCAGTAGTGGCCGGACAGGGCTGAACACTGAAGCTTTCTTT. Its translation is CASSGRTGLNTEAFF.

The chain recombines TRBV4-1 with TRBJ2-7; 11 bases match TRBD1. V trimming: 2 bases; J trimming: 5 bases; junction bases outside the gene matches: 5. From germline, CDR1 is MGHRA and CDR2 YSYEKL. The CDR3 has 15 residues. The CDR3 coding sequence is TGCGCCAGCAGCCAACCGGACAGGGGGCTCGACGAGCAGTACTTC. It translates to CASSQPDRGLDEQYF.

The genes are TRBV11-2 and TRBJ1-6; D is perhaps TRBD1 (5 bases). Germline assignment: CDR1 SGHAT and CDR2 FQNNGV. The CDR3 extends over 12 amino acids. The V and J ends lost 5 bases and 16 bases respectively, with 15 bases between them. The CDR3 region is CASSPTALQLHF. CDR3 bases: TGTGCCAGCAGCCCGACAGCACTTCAGCTCCACTTT.

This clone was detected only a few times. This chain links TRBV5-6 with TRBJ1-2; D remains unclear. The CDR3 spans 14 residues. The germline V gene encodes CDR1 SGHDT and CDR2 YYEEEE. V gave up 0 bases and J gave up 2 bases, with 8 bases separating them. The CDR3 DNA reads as TGTGCCAGCAGCTTGGACAGACTAAACTATGGCTACACCTTC. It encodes CASSLDRLNYGYTF.